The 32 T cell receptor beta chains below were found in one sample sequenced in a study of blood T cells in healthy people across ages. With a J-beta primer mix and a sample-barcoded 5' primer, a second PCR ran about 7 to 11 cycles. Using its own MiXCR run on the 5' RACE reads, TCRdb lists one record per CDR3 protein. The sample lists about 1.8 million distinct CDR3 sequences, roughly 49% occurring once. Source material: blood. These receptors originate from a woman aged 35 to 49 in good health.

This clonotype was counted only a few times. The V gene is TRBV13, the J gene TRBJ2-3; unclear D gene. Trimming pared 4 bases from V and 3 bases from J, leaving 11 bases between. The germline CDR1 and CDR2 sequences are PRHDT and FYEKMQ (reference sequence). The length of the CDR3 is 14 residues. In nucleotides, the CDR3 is TGTGCCAGCAGCTCAAATAGTTGGACAGATACGCAGTATTTT. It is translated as CASSSNSWTDTQYF. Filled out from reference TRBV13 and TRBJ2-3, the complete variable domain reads AAGVIQSPRHLIKEKRETATLKCYPIPRHDTVYWYQQGPGQDPQFLISFYEKMQSDKGSIPDRFSAQQFSDYHSELNMSSLELGDSALYFCASSSNSWTDTQYFGPGTRLTVL.

This CDR3 is CSARARGRLETQYF. The CDR3 bases are TGCAGTGCTCGCGCCCGGGGGCGATTGGAGACCCAGTACTTC. The chain is built from TRBV20-1 and TRBJ2-5; D possibly uses TRBD1 or TRBD2 (6 bases each). This CDR3 spans 14 amino acids. Germline V lookup: CDR1 DFQATT, CDR2 SNEGSKA (reference sequence). V lost 5 bases and J 5 bases, leaving 18 bases between the germline ends.

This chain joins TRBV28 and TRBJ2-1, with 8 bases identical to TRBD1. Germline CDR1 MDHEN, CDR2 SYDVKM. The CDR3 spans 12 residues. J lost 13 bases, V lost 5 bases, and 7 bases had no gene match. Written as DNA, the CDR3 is TGTGCCAGCAGTAAGACAGGGGTGAATCAGTTCTTC. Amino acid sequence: CASSKTGVNQFF.

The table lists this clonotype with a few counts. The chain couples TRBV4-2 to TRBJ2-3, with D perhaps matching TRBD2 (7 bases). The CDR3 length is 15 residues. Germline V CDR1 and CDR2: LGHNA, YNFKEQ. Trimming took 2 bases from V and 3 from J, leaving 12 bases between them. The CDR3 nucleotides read TGTGCCAGCAGCCAACACAGGGAGGGGACAGATACGCAGTATTTT. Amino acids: CASSQHREGTDTQYF.

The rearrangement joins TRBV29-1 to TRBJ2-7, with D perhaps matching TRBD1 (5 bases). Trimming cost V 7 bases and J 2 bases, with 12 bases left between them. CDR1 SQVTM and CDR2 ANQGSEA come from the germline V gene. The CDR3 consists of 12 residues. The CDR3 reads CSGGRAPYEQYF. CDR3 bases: TGCAGCGGTGGCAGGGCCCCCTACGAGCAGTACTTC.

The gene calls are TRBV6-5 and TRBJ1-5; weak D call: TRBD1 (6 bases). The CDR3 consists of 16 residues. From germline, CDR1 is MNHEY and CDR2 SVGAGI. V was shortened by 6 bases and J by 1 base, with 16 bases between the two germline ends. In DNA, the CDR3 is TGTGCCAGCAGACCACATGGGGGCAGGAGCAATCAGCCCCAGCATTTT. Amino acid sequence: CASRPHGGRSNQPQHF.

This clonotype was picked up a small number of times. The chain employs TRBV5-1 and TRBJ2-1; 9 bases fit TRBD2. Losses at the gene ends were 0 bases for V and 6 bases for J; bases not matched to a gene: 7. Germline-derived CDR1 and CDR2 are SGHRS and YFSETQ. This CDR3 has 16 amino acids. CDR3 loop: CASSLAMTSGSNEQFF. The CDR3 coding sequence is TGCGCCAGCAGCTTGGCAATGACTAGCGGAAGCAATGAGCAGTTCTTC.

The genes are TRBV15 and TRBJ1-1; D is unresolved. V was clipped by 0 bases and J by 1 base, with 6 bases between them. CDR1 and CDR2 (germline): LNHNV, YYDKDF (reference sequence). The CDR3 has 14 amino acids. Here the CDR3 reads CATSRETENTEAFF. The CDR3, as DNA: TGTGCCACCAGCAGAGAGACGGAGAACACTGAAGCTTTCTTT. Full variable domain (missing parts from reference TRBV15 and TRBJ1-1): DAMVIQNPRYQVTQFGKPVTLSCSQTLNHNVMYWYQQKSSQAPKLLFHYYDKDFNNEADTPDNFQSRRPNTSFCFLDIRSPGLGDTAMYLCATSRETENTEAFFGQGTRLTVV.

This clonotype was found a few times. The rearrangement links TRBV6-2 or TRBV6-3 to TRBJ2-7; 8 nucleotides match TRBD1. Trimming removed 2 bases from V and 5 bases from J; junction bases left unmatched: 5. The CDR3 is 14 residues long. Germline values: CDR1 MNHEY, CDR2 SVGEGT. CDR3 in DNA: TGTGCCAGCAGTTACCTGGGACAGGCCCACGAGCAGTACTTC. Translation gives CASSYLGQAHEQYF.

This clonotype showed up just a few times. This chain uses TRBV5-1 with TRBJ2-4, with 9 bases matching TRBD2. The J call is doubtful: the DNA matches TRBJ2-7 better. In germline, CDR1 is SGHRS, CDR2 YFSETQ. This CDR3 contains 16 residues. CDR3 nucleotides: TGCGCCAGCAGCTTGCCCGGGACTAGCTTTCGTTACGAGCAGTACTTC. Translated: CASSLPGTSFRYEQYF.

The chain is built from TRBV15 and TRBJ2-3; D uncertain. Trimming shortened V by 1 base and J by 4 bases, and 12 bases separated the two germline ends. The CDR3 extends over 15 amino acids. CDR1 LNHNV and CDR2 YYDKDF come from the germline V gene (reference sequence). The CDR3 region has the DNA TGTGCCACCAGCAGAGCACCACAAAACCCAGATACGCAGTATTTT. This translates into CATSRAPQNPDTQYF.

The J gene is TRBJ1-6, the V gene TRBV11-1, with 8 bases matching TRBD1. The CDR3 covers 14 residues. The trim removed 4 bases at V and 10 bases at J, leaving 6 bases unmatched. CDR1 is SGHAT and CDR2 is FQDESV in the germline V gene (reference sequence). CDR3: CASSYDRGESPLHF. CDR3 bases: TGTGCCAGCAGCTACGACAGGGGTGAGTCACCCCTCCACTTT.

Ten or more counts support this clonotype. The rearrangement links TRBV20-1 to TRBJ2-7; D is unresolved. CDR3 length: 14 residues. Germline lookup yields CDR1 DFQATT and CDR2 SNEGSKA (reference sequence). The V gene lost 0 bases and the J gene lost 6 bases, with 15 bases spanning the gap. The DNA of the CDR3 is TGCAGTGCTAGAGATCTGACCAACCTGGGCGAGCAGTACTTC. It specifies CSARDLTNLGEQYF.

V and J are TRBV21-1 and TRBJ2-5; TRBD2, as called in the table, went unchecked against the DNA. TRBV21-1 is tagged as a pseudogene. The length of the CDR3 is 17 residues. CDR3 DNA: TGTGCCAGCAGCAAGCCCTCACGGGGGGCCGACCAAGAGACCCAGTACTTC. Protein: CASSKPSRGADQETQYF.

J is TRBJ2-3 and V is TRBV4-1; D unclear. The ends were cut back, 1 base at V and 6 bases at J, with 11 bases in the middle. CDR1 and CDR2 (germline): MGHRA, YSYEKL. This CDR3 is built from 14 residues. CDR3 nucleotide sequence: TGCGCCAGCAGCCAAGTTTATCTATCGGATACGCAGTATTTT. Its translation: CASSQVYLSDTQYF.

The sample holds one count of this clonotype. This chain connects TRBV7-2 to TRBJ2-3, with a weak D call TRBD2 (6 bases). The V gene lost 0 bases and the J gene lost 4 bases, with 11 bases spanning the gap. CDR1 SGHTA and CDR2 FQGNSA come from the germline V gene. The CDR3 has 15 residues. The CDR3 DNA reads TGTGCCAGCAGCTTAGCGGGGGGTACAGCAGATACGCAGTATTTT. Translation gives CASSLAGGTADTQYF.

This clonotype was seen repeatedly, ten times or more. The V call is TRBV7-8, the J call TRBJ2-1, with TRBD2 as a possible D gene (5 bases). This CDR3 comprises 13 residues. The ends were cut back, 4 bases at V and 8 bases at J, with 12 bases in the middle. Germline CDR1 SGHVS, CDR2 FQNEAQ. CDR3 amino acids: CASSSPGSDEQFF. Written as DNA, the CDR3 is TGTGCCAGCAGCTCCCCAGGTAGCGATGAGCAGTTCTTC.

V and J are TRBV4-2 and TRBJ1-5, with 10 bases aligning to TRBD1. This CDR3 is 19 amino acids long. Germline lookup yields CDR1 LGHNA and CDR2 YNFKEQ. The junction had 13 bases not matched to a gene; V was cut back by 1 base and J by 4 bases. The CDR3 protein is CASSQGLGTGAAQNQPQHF. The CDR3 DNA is TGTGCCAGCAGCCAAGGTTTGGGGACAGGGGCCGCTCAAAATCAGCCCCAGCATTTT.

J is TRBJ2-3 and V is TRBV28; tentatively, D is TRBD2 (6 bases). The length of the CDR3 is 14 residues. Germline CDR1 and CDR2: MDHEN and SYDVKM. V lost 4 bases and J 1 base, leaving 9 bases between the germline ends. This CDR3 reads CASSSRLGTDTQYF. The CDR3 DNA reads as TGTGCCAGCAGTTCAAGACTAGGCACAGATACGCAGTATTTT.

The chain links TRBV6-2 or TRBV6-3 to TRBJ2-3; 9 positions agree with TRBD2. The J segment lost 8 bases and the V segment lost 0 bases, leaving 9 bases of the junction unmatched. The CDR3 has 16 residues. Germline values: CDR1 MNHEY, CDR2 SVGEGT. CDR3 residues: CASSYSTAGGRPTQYF. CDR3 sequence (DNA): TGTGCCAGCAGTTACTCGACAGCGGGGGGCCGTCCTACGCAGTATTTT.

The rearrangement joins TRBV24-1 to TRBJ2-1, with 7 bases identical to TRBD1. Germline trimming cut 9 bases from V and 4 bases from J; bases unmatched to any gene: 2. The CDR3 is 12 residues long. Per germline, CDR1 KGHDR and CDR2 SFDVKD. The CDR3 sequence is CATGQAYNEQFF. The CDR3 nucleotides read TGTGCCACCGGACAGGCGTACAATGAGCAGTTCTTC.

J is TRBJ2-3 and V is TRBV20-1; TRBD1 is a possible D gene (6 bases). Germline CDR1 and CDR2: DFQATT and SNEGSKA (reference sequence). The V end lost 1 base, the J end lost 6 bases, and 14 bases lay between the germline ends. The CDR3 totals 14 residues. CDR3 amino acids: CSARGRGFRDTQYF. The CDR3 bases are TGCAGTGCTAGAGGCAGGGGATTTCGTGATACGCAGTATTTT.

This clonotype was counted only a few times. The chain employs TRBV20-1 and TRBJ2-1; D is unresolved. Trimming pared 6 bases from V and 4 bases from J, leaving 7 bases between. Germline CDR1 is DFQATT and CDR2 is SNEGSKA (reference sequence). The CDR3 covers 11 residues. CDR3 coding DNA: TGCAGTGCAGTAGAGTACAATGAGCAGTTCTTC. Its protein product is CSAVEYNEQFF.

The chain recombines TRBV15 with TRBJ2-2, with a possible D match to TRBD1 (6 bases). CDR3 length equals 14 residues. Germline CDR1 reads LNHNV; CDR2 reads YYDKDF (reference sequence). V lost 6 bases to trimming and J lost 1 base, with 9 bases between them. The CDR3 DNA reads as TGTGCCACCAGACCGGACAGGAACACCGGGGAGCTGTTTTTT. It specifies CATRPDRNTGELFF. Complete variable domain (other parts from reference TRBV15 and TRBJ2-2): DAMVIQNPRYQVTQFGKPVTLSCSQTLNHNVMYWYQQKSSQAPKLLFHYYDKDFNNEADTPDNFQSRRPNTSFCFLDIRSPGLGDTAMYLCATRPDRNTGELFFGEGSRLTVL.

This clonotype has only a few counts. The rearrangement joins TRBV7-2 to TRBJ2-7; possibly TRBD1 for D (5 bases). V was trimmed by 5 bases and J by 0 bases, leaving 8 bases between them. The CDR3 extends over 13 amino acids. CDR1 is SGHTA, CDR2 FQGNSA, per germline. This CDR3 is CASSTRVSYEQYF. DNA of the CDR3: TGTGCCAGCAGCACCAGGGTCTCCTACGAGCAGTACTTC.

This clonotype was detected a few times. Written as DNA, the CDR3 is TGTGCCAGCAGTTTCGGCAGGGGGAGGTTGAATGAGCAGTTCTTC. Its translation: CASSFGRGRLNEQFF. The V and J genes are TRBV27 and TRBJ2-1; D possibly corresponds to TRBD1 (7 bases). Trimming stripped 3 bases from V and 7 bases from J, with 16 bases between. The V gene's germline CDR1 is MNHEY and CDR2 SMNVEV (reference sequence). The CDR3 consists of 15 residues.

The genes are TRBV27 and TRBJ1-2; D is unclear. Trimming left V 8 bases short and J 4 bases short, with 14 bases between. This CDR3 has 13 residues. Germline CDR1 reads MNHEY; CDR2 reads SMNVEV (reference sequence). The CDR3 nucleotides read TGTGCCAGCTTCGGTGGTGGCAGCTATGGCTACACCTTC. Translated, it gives CASFGGGSYGYTF.

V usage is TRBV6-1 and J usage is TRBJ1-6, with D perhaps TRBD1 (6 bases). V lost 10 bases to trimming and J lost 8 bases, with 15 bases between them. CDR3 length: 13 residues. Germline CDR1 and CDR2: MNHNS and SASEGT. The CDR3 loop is CAINRVSDSPLHF. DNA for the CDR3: TGTGCCATCAACAGGGTTTCGGATTCACCCCTCCACTTT.

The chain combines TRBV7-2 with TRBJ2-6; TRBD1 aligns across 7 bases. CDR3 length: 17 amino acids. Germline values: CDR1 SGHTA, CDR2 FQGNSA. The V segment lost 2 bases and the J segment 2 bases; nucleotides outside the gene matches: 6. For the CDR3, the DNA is TGTGCCAGCAGCTTAAACAGGGGAGCAACTGGGGCCAACGTCCTGACTTTC. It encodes CASSLNRGATGANVLTF.

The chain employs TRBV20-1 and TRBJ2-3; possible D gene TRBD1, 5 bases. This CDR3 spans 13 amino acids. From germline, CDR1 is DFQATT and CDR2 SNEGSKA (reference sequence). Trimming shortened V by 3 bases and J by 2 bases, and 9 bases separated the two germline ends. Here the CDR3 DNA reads TGCAGTGCTAGCCAGACAGTCACAGATACGCAGTATTTT. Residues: CSASQTVTDTQYF.

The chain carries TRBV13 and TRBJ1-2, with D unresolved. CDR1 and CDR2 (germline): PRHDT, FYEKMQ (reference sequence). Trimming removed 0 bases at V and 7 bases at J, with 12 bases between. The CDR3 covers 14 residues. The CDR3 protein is CASSLGSGGTGYTF. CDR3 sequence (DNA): TGTGCCAGCAGCTTAGGCTCGGGTGGCACTGGCTACACCTTC. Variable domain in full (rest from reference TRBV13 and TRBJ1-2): AAGVIQSPRHLIKEKRETATLKCYPIPRHDTVYWYQQGPGQDPQFLISFYEKMQSDKGSIPDRFSAQQFSDYHSELNMSSLELGDSALYFCASSLGSGGTGYTFGSGTRLTVV.

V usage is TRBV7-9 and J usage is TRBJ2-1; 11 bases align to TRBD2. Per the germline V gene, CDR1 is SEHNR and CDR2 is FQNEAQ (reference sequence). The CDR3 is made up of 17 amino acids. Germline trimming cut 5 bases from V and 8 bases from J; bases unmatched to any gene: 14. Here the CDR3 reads CASSDEPSGGRVDEQFF. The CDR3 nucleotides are TGTGCCAGCAGCGATGAGCCTAGCGGGGGGAGGGTAGATGAGCAGTTCTTC.